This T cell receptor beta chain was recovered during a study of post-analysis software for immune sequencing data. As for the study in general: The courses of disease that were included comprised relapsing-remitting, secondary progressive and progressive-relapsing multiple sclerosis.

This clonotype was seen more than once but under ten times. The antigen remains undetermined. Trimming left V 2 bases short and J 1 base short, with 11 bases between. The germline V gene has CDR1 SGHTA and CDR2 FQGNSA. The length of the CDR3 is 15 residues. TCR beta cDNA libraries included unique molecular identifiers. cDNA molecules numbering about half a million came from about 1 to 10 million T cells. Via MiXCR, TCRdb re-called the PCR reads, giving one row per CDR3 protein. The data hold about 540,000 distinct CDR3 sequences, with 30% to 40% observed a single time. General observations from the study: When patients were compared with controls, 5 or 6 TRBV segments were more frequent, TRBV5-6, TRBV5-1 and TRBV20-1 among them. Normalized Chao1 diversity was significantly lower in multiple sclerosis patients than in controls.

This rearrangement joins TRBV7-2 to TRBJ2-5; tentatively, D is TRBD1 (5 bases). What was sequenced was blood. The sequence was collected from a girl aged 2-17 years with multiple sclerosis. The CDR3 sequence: CASSLRGWVQETQYF. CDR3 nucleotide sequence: TGTGCCAGCAGCTTAAGGGGTTGGGTCCAAGAGACCCAGTACTTC.